This T cell receptor (beta chain) was found in a study of blood T cell repertoires in COVID-19. Study as a whole: PBMCs, B-cell-depleted T cells, or T cells were the source of the cDNA or gDNA that made up the material.

Original methodology: For nucleated cells, counts were estimated from reference gene primer amplification. Data came from immunoSEQ multiplex PCR; TCRdb stores just in-frame clones and leaves some out. V, J and clone size are taken as reported in that table, and D and trimming were inferred from the DNA itself. The table has about 220,000 clones, over 75% seen once. Per the germline V gene, CDR1 is SGHTA and CDR2 is FQGNSA. The V gene end was trimmed by 3 bases and the J gene end by 5 bases; junction bases not matched to a gene: 11. The CDR3 totals 16 residues. This clonotype was obtained from a man in his forties with active or convalescent COVID-19. The chain employs TRBV7-2 and TRBJ2-7; the match to TRBD1 covers 9 bases. The sequenced sample consisted of peripheral blood. Here the CDR3 reads CASSFSAGTGLDEQYF. CDR3 coding DNA: TGTGCCAGCAGCTTCTCCGCCGGGACAGGGCTTGACGAGCAGTACTTC.